Shown below are 5 T cell receptor beta chains from a single sample sequenced in a study of breast tumors, draining lymph nodes, adjacent tissues. Breast cancer patients provided tissue from their axillary draining lymph nodes. TCRdb re-called the multiplex PCR reads with MiXCR, one entry per CDR3 protein. This table holds 270,000 or so distinct CDR3 sequences, over 25% found once. Sequenced material: axillary lymph node tissue. The receptors come from a female donor with breast cancer. Some clones in this sample may be carry-over from other donors' samples.

With respect to this clonotype: This may be a read error: a much more frequent sequence differs by one nucleotide. This rearrangement joins TRBV19 to TRBJ2-7; D is possibly TRBD2 (8 bases). The CDR3 is made up of 14 amino acids. Germline-derived CDR1 and CDR2 are LNHDA and SQIVND (reference sequence). The CDR3 reads CASTRGGQSYEQHF. CDR3 DNA: TGTGCCAGCACCCGGGGGGGACAGTCCTACGAGCAGCACTTC.

There are many counts of this clonotype. The chain couples TRBV5-1 to TRBJ2-7; D unclear. The germline V gene has CDR1 SGHRS and CDR2 YFSETQ. The CDR3 length is 12 residues. V was clipped by 4 bases and J by 3 bases, with 8 bases between them. CDR3 nucleotides: TGCGCCAGCAGCAGTCAGAACTACGAGCAGTACTTC. Its translation is CASSSQNYEQYF.

Concerning this clonotype: A read error may account for a junction end that differs from germline. Here the CDR3 reads CGARVMLEMNTEAFF. CDR3 coding DNA: TGCGGTGCTAGAGTAATGCTGGAGATGAACACTGAAGCTTTCTTT. The genes are TRBV20-1 and TRBJ1-1; D call uncertain. Germline assignment: CDR1 DFQATT and CDR2 SNEGSKA (reference sequence). The CDR3 is 15 amino acids.

This clonotype was recorded many times. The chain uses TRBV20-1 and TRBJ2-1, with 8 bases fitting TRBD2. V lost 0 bases and J lost 4; bases outside the gene matches: 5. From germline, CDR1 is DFQATT and CDR2 SNEGSKA (reference sequence). The CDR3 has 15 amino acids. The CDR3 DNA follows: TGCAGTGCTAGAGACTTTAGCGGGATTTACAATGAGCAGTTCTTC. Translation gives CSARDFSGIYNEQFF.

The J gene is TRBJ2-1, the V gene TRBV30; 12 bases agree with TRBD2. Trimming cost V 7 bases and J 7 bases; bases outside gene matches: 8. The CDR3 loop spans 14 amino acids. Germline CDR1 and CDR2: GTSNPN and SVGIG (reference sequence). The CDR3 DNA is TGTGCCTTTAAACTAGCGGGAGGATTGAATGAGCAGTTCTTC. Amino acid sequence: CAFKLAGGLNEQFF.